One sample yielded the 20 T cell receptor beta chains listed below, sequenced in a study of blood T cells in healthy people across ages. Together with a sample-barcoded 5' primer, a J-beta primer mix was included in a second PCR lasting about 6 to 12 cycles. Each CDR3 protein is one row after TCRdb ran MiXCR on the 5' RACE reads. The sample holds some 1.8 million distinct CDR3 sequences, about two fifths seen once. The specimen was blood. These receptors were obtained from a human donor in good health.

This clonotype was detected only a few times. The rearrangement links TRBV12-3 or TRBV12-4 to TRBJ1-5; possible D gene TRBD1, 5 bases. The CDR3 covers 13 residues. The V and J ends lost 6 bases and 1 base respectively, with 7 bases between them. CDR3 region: CASRWGSNQPQHF. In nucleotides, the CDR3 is TGTGCCAGCAGATGGGGGAGCAATCAGCCCCAGCATTTT.

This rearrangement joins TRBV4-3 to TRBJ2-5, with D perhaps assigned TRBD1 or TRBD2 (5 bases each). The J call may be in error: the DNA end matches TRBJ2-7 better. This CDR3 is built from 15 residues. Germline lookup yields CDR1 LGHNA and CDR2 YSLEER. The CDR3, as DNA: TGCGCCAGCAGCCAAGATCGGGGCAGGCCCTACGAGCAGTACTTC. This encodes CASSQDRGRPYEQYF.

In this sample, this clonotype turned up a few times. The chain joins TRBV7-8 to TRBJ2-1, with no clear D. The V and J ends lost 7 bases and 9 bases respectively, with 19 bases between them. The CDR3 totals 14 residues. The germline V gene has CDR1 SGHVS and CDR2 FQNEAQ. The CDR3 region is CASTLKASVTEQFF. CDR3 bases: TGTGCCAGCACCCTGAAGGCGTCCGTTACTGAGCAGTTCTTC.

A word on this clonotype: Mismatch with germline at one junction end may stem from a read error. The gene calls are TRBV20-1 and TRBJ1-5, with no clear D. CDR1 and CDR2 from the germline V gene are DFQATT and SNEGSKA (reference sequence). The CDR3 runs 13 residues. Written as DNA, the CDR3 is TGCAGTGCTAGGGATGATCCCAATCGGCCCCAGCATTTT. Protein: CSARDDPNRPQHF.

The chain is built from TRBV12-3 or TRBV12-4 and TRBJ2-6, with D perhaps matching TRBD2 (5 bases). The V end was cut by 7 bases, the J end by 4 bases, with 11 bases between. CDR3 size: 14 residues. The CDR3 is CASKLAMGANVLTF. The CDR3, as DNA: TGTGCCAGCAAGCTAGCTATGGGGGCCAACGTCCTGACTTTC.

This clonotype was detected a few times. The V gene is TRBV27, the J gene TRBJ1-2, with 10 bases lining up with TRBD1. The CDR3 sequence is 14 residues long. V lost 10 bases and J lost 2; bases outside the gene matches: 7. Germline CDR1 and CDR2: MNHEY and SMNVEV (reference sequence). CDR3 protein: CATWGDRGNYGYTF. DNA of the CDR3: TGTGCCACCTGGGGGGACAGGGGAAACTATGGCTACACCTTC.

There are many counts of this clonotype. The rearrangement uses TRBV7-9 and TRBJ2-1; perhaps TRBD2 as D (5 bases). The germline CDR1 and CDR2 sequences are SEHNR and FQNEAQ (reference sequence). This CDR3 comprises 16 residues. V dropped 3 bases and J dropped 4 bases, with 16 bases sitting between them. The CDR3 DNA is TGTGCCAGCAGCTTCAGTCCGGGGTTGGGATACAATGAGCAGTTCTTC. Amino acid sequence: CASSFSPGLGYNEQFF.

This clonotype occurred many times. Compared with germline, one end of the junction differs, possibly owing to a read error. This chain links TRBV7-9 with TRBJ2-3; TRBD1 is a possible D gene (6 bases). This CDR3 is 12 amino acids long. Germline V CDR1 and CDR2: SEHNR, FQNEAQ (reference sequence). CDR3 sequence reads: CASSFRGDTQYF. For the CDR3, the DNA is TGCGCCAGCAGCTTCAGGGGAGATACGCAGTATTTT.

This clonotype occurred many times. This chain's CDR3 is CASSLAGNNQPQHF. The CDR3 DNA sequence: TGTGCCAGCAGCTTAGCGGGGAACAATCAGCCCCAGCATTTT. This chain connects TRBV7-2 to TRBJ1-5; no firm D call. The germline V gene encodes CDR1 SGHTA and CDR2 FQGNSA. Between the trimmed V and J ends, which lost 0 bases and 3 bases, there was a span of 6 bases. The CDR3 is made up of 14 amino acids.

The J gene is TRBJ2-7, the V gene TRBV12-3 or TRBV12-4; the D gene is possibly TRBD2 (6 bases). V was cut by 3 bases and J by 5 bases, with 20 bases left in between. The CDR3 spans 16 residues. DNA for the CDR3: TGTGCCAGCAGTTTCGTTCGGTGGGGAGGCAGTAACGAGCAGTACTTC. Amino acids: CASSFVRWGGSNEQYF.

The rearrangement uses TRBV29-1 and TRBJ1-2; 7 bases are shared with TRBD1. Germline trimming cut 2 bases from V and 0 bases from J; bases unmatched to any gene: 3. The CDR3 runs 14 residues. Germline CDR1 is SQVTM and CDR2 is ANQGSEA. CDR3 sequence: CSVERQGANYGYTF. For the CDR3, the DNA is TGCAGCGTTGAAAGGCAGGGGGCTAACTATGGCTACACCTTC.

Here the CDR3 reads CASRTGTSYEKLFF. The CDR3 DNA sequence: TGTGCCAGCAGAACCGGGACTTCTTATGAAAAACTGTTTTTT. The chain employs TRBV7-2 and TRBJ1-4; TRBD1 might be the D (5 bases). The V gene lost 6 bases and the J gene lost 6 bases, with 14 bases spanning the gap. The CDR3 has 14 residues. Germline V gives CDR1 SGHTA, CDR2 FQGNSA.

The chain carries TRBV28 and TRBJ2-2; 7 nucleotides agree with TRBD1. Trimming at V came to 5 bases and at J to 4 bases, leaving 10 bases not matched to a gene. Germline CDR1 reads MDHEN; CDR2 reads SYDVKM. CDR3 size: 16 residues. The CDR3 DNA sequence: TGTGCCAGCAGTCTGTCGACAGGGTTGGCCACCGGGGAGCTGTTTTTT. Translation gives CASSLSTGLATGELFF.

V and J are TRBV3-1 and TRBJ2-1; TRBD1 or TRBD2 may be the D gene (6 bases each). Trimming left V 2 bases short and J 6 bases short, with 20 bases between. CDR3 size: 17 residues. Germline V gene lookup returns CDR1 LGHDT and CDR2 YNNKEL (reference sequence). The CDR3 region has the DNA TGTGCCAGCAGCCAAAACGGGGAGACTGGGGGGCTCAATGAGCAGTTCTTC. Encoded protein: CASSQNGETGGLNEQFF.

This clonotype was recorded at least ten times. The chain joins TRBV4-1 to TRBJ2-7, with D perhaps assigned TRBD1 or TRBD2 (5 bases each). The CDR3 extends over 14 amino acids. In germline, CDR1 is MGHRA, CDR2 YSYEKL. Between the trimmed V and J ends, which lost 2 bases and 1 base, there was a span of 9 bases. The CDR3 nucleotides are TGCGCCAGCAGCCAAAGGGACGGATCCTACGAGCAGTACTTC. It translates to CASSQRDGSYEQYF.

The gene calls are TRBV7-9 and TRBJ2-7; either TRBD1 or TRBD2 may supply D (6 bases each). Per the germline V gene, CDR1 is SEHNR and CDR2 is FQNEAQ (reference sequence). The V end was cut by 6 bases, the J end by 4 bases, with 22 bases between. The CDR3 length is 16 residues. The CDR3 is CASSPTTGANPYEQYF. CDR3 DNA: TGTGCCAGCAGTCCCACCACGGGGGCGAATCCTTACGAGCAGTACTTC.

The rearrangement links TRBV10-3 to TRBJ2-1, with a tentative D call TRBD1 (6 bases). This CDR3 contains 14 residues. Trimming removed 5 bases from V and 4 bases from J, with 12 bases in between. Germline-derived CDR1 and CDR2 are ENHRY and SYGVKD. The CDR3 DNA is TGTGCCATCAGTCTCCGGGACAATTACAATGAGCAGTTCTTC. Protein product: CAISLRDNYNEQFF.

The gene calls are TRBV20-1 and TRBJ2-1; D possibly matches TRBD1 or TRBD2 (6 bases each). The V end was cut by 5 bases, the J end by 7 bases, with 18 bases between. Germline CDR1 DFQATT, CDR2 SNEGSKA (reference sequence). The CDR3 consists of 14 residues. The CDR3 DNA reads TGCAGTGCTTCAAGGGGGGCCTTACGTAATGAGCAGTTCTTC. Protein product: CSASRGALRNEQFF.

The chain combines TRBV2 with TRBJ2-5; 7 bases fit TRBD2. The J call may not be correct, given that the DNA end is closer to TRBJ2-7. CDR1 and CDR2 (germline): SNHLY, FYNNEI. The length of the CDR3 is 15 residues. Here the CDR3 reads CASSELLFWGGEQYF. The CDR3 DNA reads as TGTGCCAGCAGCGAACTACTCTTCTGGGGGGGCGAGCAGTACTTC.

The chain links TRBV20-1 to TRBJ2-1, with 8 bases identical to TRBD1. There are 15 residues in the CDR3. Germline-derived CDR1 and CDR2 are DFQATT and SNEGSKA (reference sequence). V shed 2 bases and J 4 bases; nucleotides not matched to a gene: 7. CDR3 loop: CSARTWDRRYNEQFF. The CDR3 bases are TGCAGTGCTAGAACGTGGGACAGGCGGTACAATGAGCAGTTCTTC.